These T cell receptor beta chains were read from a single sample in a study of T cell changes during pregnancy in multiple sclerosis. Assay: immunoSEQ multiplex PCR; the TCRdb copy retains only in-frame clones and omits some. The sample holds about 40,000 clones; approximately 90% are singletons and the top ten take over 1.1%. Sequencing was carried out using PBMCs (not recorded whether the cells were cultured). These receptors were collected from a female donor with multiple sclerosis, enrolled in a pregnancy study. Both conserved end residues are part of each CDR3. Fields, in order: J gene, V gene, D gene, clone size, CDR3 DNA, CDR3 protein. A D gene is named only where the DNA matches it firmly. A row's size may be missing; if present it is once, few, many or a size class.

TRBJ1-1 | TRBV30 | . | . | TGTGCCTGGAGTGATTCTGGGTTTGAGGCTTTCTTT | CAWSDSGFEAFF
TRBJ2-7 | TRBV27 | . | . | TGTGCCAGCAGACGCCCCGGGACCACCTACGAGCAGTACTTC | CASRRPGTTYEQYF
TRBJ2-7 | TRBV4-1 | . | . | TGCGCCAGCAGTCCCCTCACTCCGAGCTCCTACGAGCAGTACTTC | CASSPLTPSSYEQYF
TRBJ2-3 | TRBV30 | TRBD2 | . | TGTGCCTGGAGTCGGACTAGCGGGGACACAGATACGCAGTATTTT | CAWSRTSGDTDTQYF
TRBJ2-3 | TRBV6-1 | TRBD2 | . | TGTGCCAGCAGTGAAGCGGGAGGGCCTGCAGATACGCAGTATTTT | CASSEAGGPADTQYF
TRBJ1-2 | TRBV5-4 | TRBD1 | . | TGTGCCAGCAGCTCACAGGGGAGTAACTATGGCTACACCTTC | CASSSQGSNYGYTF
TRBJ1-1 | TRBV5-6 | . | . | TGTGCCAGCAGCCTGGAAGGGACTGAAGCTTTCTTT | CASSLEGTEAFF
TRBJ2-2 | TRBV4-3 | . | . | TGCGCCAGCAGCCAAGAGTCTAGTGGGGCCGGGGAGCTGTTTTTT | CASSQESSGAGELFF
TRBJ2-3 | TRBV7-2 | . | . | TGTGCCAGCAGCTTAAAGGATACGCAGTATTTT | CASSLKDTQYF
TRBJ2-7 | TRBV19 | TRBD1 | . | TGTGCCAGTAGTCCCACAGGGGCGGCCTACGAGCAGTACTTC | CASSPTGAAYEQYF
TRBJ1-1 | TRBV6-5 | . | . | TGTGCCAGCAGCAAGAAGAACACTGAAGCTTTCTTT | CASSKKNTEAFF
TRBJ1-2 | TRBV4-1 | . | once | TGCGCCAGCAGCCAAGAAATTGGGAGCTATGGCTACACCTTC | CASSQEIGSYGYTF
TRBJ1-5 | TRBV6-6 | . | . | TGTGCCAGCACCACGACCGGCTATAGCAATCAGCCCCAGCATTTT | CASTTTGYSNQPQHF
TRBJ1-6 | TRBV6-1 | . | . | TGTGCCAGCAGTGAAACCTGGCTGAGCTCCTATAATTCACCCCTCCACTTT | CASSETWLSSYNSPLHF
TRBJ2-7 | TRBV7-2 | TRBD2 | . | TGTGCCAGCAGCCCGGGACTAGCGGGAGTCGAGCAGTACTTC | CASSPGLAGVEQYF
TRBJ2-1 | TRBV7-3 | . | . | TGTGCCAGCAGCTTAGCTAGCGTACTCTCCTACAATGAGCAGTTCTTC | CASSLASVLSYNEQFF
TRBJ1-1 | TRBV11-2 | . | . | TGTGCCAGCAGCTCGACCGAAGGCACTGAAGCTTTCTTT | CASSSTEGTEAFF
TRBJ2-7 | TRBV11-3 | TRBD1 | . | TGTGCCAGCAGCTTAGACCGGGACAGGTACCACGAGCAGTACTTC | CASSLDRDRYHEQYF
TRBJ1-4 | TRBV2 | TRBD1 | . | TGTGCCAGCAGTGGACAGGGTACGGGGGAAAAACTGTTTTTT | CASSGQGTGEKLFF
TRBJ2-2 | TRBV6-5 | TRBD1 | . | TGTGCCAGCAGTGACAGGGGGGGCACCGGGGAGCTGTTTTTT | CASSDRGGTGELFF
TRBJ2-3 | TRBV12-5 | . | once | TGTGCTAGTGGCGAGGGGGGGGCTTTAACAGATACGCAGTATTTT | CASGEGGALTDTQYF
TRBJ2-3 | TRBV27 | . | . | TGTGCCAGCAGTTTGTCAGCGGCCACAGATACGCAGTATTTT | CASSLSAATDTQYF
TRBJ2-7 | TRBV5-6 | . | . | TGTGCCAGCAGCCCGAGTCACTTCTCCTACGAGCAGTACTTC | CASSPSHFSYEQYF
TRBJ1-1 | TRBV2 | . | . | TGTGCCAGCAGTACAGGGACGGACACTGAAGCTTTCTTT | CASSTGTDTEAFF
TRBJ1-1 | TRBV6-5 | . | . | TGTGCCAGCAGTTACGTACAGCCGAACACTGAAGCTTTCTTT | CASSYVQPNTEAFF
TRBJ1-1 | TRBV10-2 | . | . | TGCGCCAGCAGTCACACTCCCGGGACACCCCGAATGAACACTGAAGCTTTCTTT | CASSHTPGTPRMNTEAFF
TRBJ2-7 | TRBV10-1 | . | . | TGCGCCAGCAGTGAGACTGGACTCTCCTACGAGCAGTACTTC | CASSETGLSYEQYF
TRBJ2-7 | TRBV21-1 | . | . | TGTGCCAGCAGCACCCGACAGGGCAAGGGCCCCTACGAGCAGTACTTC | CASSTRQGKGPYEQYF
TRBJ2-1 | TRBV4-1 | . | . | TGCGCCAGCAGCCAAGATAAGGGAGTAGGCAATGAGCAGTTCTTC | CASSQDKGVGNEQFF
TRBJ2-3 | TRBV29-1 | . | . | TGCAGCCTCCTTCGAGGGGGCACAGATACGCAGTATTTT | CSLLRGGTDTQYF
TRBJ1-2 | TRBV28 | TRBD1 | few | TGTGCCAGCAGGTTACAGGGGGTCTATGGCTACACCTTC | CASRLQGVYGYTF
TRBJ1-4 | TRBV7-9 | TRBD1 | . | TGTGCCAGCAGCCCAAGACAGGGGGCGCGCATGGATGAAAAACTGTTTTTT | CASSPRQGARMDEKLFF
TRBJ1-1 | TRBV30 | . | . | TGTGCCTGGAGTGAATACACTGAAGCTTTCTTT | CAWSEYTEAFF
TRBJ1-4 | TRBV27 | . | once | TGTGCCAGCAGTCGTAGGGCAGAGATTGAAAAACTGTTTTTT | CASSRRAEIEKLFF
TRBJ2-1 | TRBV5-1 | TRBD2 | . | TGCGCCAGCAGTATCGGACTAGCGGGATCTGAGCAGTTCTTC | CASSIGLAGSEQFF
TRBJ2-7 | TRBV5-1 | TRBD1 | few | TGCGCCAGCAGCACAGGGGTCCCCGAGCAGTACTTC | CASSTGVPEQYF
TRBJ1-2 | TRBV6-1 | . | . | TGTGCCAGCATTTTAATTGGGGCGGAAGACTATGGCTACACCTTC | CASILIGAEDYGYTF
TRBJ2-7 | TRBV13 | TRBD1 | . | TGTGCCAGCAGCTTATGGCCCGAGGACAGGGTCTACGAGCAGTACTTC | CASSLWPEDRVYEQYF
TRBJ2-1 | TRBV6-1 | TRBD2 | . | TGTGCCAGCAGTGGGACTAGCGGGAGTTACAATGAGCAGTTCTTC | CASSGTSGSYNEQFF
TRBJ1-1 | TRBV27 | . | once | TGTGCCAGCAGCCCCCGAGTGGGGGGCACTGAAGCTTTCTTT | CASSPRVGGTEAFF